What follows describes a single T cell receptor beta chain. Antigen unknown. Libraries were prepared by immunoSEQ multiplex PCR; TCRdb keeps only in-frame clonotypes and omits some of them. The top ten hold approximately 0.32% of the sample, which has 75,000 to 95,000 clones, less than 95% seen once. The entry originates in a study of graft-versus-host responses after intestinal transplantation. The CDR3 sequence is 12 residues long. Trimming shortened V by 5 bases and J by 4 bases, and 8 bases separated the two germline ends. CDR1 SGHTA and CDR2 FQGTGA come from the germline V gene. The source of this sequence is a human donor who was the organ donor for an intestinal transplant. Sequenced here: unstimulated CD4+ T cells sorted from spleen or lymph node cells, sampled before transplant. The chain links TRBV7-3 to TRBJ1-1; D is undetermined. CDR3 coding DNA: TGTGCCAGCAGCGCCGGGAGCACTGAAGCTTTCTTT. This gives the protein CASSAGSTEAFF.